A selection of T cell receptor beta chains follows, all from one sample in a study of blood T cell repertoires in COVID-19. Profiled with immunoSEQ multiplex PCR; TCRdb holds only in-frame clones, not every one. The table includes 100,000 to 110,000 clones, around four fifths detected once. Sequencing was performed on peripheral blood. These TCRs come from a man in his forties or fifties with active or convalescent COVID-19. Both conserved end residues are part of each CDR3. The D gene is left open where the match is weak. The size field is filled for only some rows; it gives once, few, many or a size class.

TRBV7-8	TRBJ2-5	once	.	TGTGCCAGCAGCTTAGCTCCGGACAGCGGCATTACCCAGTACTTC	CASSLAPDSGITQYF
TRBV5-5	TRBJ2-7	.	.	TGTGCCAGCAGCTTGGATCCTCTAGCAGCCTACGAGCAGTACTTC	CASSLDPLAAYEQYF
TRBV6-5	TRBJ2-7	.	TRBD1	TGTGCCAGCAGTTCCGACAGGGGGTCGTACGAGCAGTACTTC	CASSSDRGSYEQYF
TRBV19	TRBJ2-1	.	TRBD2	TGTGCCAGTAGAGGACTAGCGGACTACAGAGCCCTCAATGAGCAGTTCTTC	CASRGLADYRALNEQFF
TRBV29-1	TRBJ2-1	.	.	TGCAGCGTTGGGTGGGCCAGCTCCTACAATGAGCAGTTCTTC	CSVGWASSYNEQFF
TRBV4-2	TRBJ2-6	.	.	TGTGCCAGCAGCCAAGATCGAGGCGGATATTCTGGGGCCAACGTCCTGACTTTC	CASSQDRGGYSGANVLTF
TRBV13	TRBJ2-1	.	.	TGTGCCAGCAGCTTGAATACTCCGAATGAGCAGTTCTTC	CASSLNTPNEQFF
TRBV30	TRBJ2-3	.	TRBD1	TGTGCCTGGAGTCCCGGACAGGGGGTGACCACAGATACGCAGTATTTT	CAWSPGQGVTTDTQYF
TRBV2	TRBJ1-4	.	TRBD1	TGTGCCAGCAGTGAGAGGGGGCCCTACTACGAAAAACTGTTTTTT	CASSERGPYYEKLFF
TRBV24-1	TRBJ2-1	.	.	TGTGCCACCAGTCCGTCGGGAGCAGCTTACAATGAGCAGTTCTTC	CATSPSGAAYNEQFF
TRBV5-1	TRBJ2-3	.	TRBD2	TGCGCCAGCAGCTTAGGACTAGCGGGAGCGGCAGATACGCAGTATTTT	CASSLGLAGAADTQYF
TRBV11-2	TRBJ2-2	.	.	TGTGCCAGCAGCTTAAACTCAGGGGCGAGCGGCACCGGGGAGCTGTTTTTT	CASSLNSGASGTGELFF
TRBV3-1/TRBV3-2	TRBJ2-7	.	.	TGTGCCAGCAGCCTCCTAGCTGAAGACGAGCAGTACTTC	CASSLLAEDEQYF
TRBV9	TRBJ1-5	.	.	TGTGCCAGCAGCCCAGAGGGAGAGCTTAATCAGCCCCAGCATTTT	CASSPEGELNQPQHF
TRBV7-9	TRBJ1-1	.	.	TGTGCCAGCAGCCGAAATCAGGGTTTGAACACTGAAGCTTTCTTT	CASSRNQGLNTEAFF
TRBV12-3/TRBV12-4	TRBJ2-5	.	.	TGTGCCAGCAGTCGGGGTTTATTAGAGACCCAGTACTTC	CASSRGLLETQYF
TRBV5-4	TRBJ2-7	.	TRBD2	TGTGCCAGCAGCCCTACAACTAGCGGGAGGGCGGCCGAGCAGTACTTC	CASSPTTSGRAAEQYF
TRBV24-1	TRBJ1-2	.	.	TGTGCCACCAGCGTGCCCGGGGGCTATGGCTACACCTTC	CATSVPGGYGYTF
TRBV5-6	TRBJ1-6	.	.	TGTGCCAGCAGCTTGCGAGATTATAATTCACCCCTCCACTTT	CASSLRDYNSPLHF
TRBV7-8	TRBJ2-7	.	TRBD2	TGTGCCAGCAGCTCGGGCAAGCGGGGTTCCTCCTACGAGCAGTACTTC	CASSSGKRGSSYEQYF
TRBV5-4	TRBJ2-1	.	TRBD2	TGTGCCAGCAGCTCCGGGACTAGCCGTAGCTCCTACAATGAGCAGTTCTTC	CASSSGTSRSSYNEQFF
TRBV5-6	TRBJ2-1	.	TRBD2	TGTGCCAGCAGCTTTTTCAGCGGGAGCTACAATGAGCAGTTCTTC	CASSFFSGSYNEQFF
TRBV5-4	TRBJ2-2	.	.	TGTGCCAGCAGCTTGGACGTACAGGTTAACACCGGGGAGCTGTTTTTT	CASSLDVQVNTGELFF
TRBV6-2/TRBV6-3	TRBJ2-1	.	TRBD2	TGTGCCAGCAGTCCCGAAGGACTAGCGGGAGTCTATGAGCAGTTCTTC	CASSPEGLAGVYEQFF
TRBV18	TRBJ2-1	.	TRBD2	TGTGCCAGCTCACCACTGATAGCGGGAGGTGTTGAGCAGTTCTTC	CASSPLIAGGVEQFF
TRBV3-1/TRBV3-2	TRBJ2-7	once	TRBD1	TGTGCCAGCAGCCGAGGGACAGGGGACACCTACGAGCAGTACTTC	CASSRGTGDTYEQYF
TRBV25-1	TRBJ1-1	.	.	TGTGCCAGCAGTGACAGACTTTACACTGAAGCTTTCTTT	CASSDRLYTEAFF
TRBV7-3	TRBJ2-1	.	TRBD2	TGTGCCAGTAGCGGGAGTGCCAACAATGAGCAGTTCTTC	CASSGSANNEQFF
TRBV23-1	TRBJ1-6	once	TRBD1	TGCGCCAGCAGACCACAGGGGGACTCCTATAATTCACCCCTCCACTTT	CASRPQGDSYNSPLHF
TRBV27	TRBJ1-2	.	.	TGTGCCAGCAGTGCCAACTCTTGGACGGACTACTATGGCTACACCTTC	CASSANSWTDYYGYTF
TRBV3-1/TRBV3-2	TRBJ2-3	.	TRBD2	TGTGCCAGCAGCCAAGCGCCAGCGGGAGGCCCCGTGGATACGCAGTATTTT	CASSQAPAGGPVDTQYF
TRBV7-2	TRBJ2-1	.	.	TGTGCCAGCAGCTACGGTCCAAGCTCCTACAATGAGCAGTTCTTC	CASSYGPSSYNEQFF
TRBV2	TRBJ2-7	few	.	TGTGCCAGCAGGACAACCTACGAGCAGTACTTC	CASRTTYEQYF
TRBV6-6	TRBJ1-2	.	.	TGTGCCAGCAAAAGACAGCTCCAAGATTACTATGGCTACACCTTC	CASKRQLQDYYGYTF
TRBV12-3/TRBV12-4	TRBJ1-1	.	TRBD1	TGTGCCAGCCGCCTTACAGGGGGGGATTTGACTTTCTTT	CASRLTGGDLTFF
TRBV5-4	TRBJ2-3	.	TRBD2	TGTGCCAGCAGCTCTCTAACTAGCGGGAGGGGCACAGATACGCAGTATTTT	CASSSLTSGRGTDTQYF
TRBV6-2/TRBV6-3	TRBJ1-5	.	.	TGTGCCAGCAGTTACCGACAGTACGGTCAGCCCCAGCATTTT	CASSYRQYGQPQHF
TRBV6-1	TRBJ2-2	.	TRBD1	TGTGCCAGCAGTGAGGGACAGGGACGCACCGGGGAGCTGTTTTTT	CASSEGQGRTGELFF
TRBV2	TRBJ1-2	once	TRBD1	TGTGCCAGCCAGCAGGGGGGAACAGGTGGAAGCTATGGCTACACCTTC	CASQQGGTGGSYGYTF
TRBV11-3	TRBJ1-1	.	.	TGTGCCAGCAGCTTAGGCGGTTTGGGGCTGAACACTGAAGCTTTCTTT	CASSLGGLGLNTEAFF
TRBV4-1	TRBJ2-7	.	TRBD1	TGCGCCAGCAGCCTCACGACAGGGGGTCCCTACGAGCAGTACTTC	CASSLTTGGPYEQYF
TRBV6-5	TRBJ2-2	.	.	TGTGCCAGCAGGGGGGGTTTCGAGGCCGGGGAGCTGTTTTTT	CASRGGFEAGELFF
TRBV5-1	TRBJ2-3	.	TRBD2	TGCGCCAGCAGCAAGGGACTAGCGGGAGGGGCAGATACGCAGTATTTT	CASSKGLAGGADTQYF
TRBV25-1	TRBJ2-5	.	.	TGTGCCAGCAGTCACCTGGACAGGCCCTTGGAGCGCGGGGCCCAGTACTTC	CASSHLDRPLERGAQYF
TRBV12-3/TRBV12-4	TRBJ1-1	.	TRBD1	TGTGCCAGCAGTGAAACTTACAGGGGTACTTTCTTT	CASSETYRGTFF
TRBV30	TRBJ2-3	.	TRBD2	TGTGCCTGGAGTGTTAGCGGGGATACGCAGTATTTT	CAWSVSGDTQYF